A single TCR beta chain is shown here with its context. Antigen unknown. TCRdb re-called the PCR reads with MiXCR. The table records 4,000 to 5,500 clones, around 28% of them present only once. The CDR3 consists of 14 residues. V lost 4 bases to trimming and J lost 6 bases, with 12 bases between them. CDR1 and CDR2 from the germline V gene are MNHNS and SASEGT. The data were taken from a study of metastatic and nonmetastatic thyroid tumors. Study-level background: The comparison covered peripheral blood and tumor or nodule tissue in malignant and benign thyroid patients. General study points: Compared with benign nodules, malignant thyroid tumors were reported to have significantly higher TCR beta diversity in both blood and tumor.

Thyroid surgery had not been preceded by any treatment in any patient. The specimen sequenced was adjacent normal tissue. The chain is built from TRBV6-1 and TRBJ1-4; the D gene is possibly TRBD1 (5 bases). This receptor was obtained from a female donor with papillary thyroid cancer or a benign thyroid nodule (not recorded which). Some clones in this sample may be carry-over from other donors' samples. The CDR3 region has the DNA TGTGCCAGCAGTGTTGCAGGGTTTGATGAAAAACTGTTTTTT. This translates into CASSVAGFDEKLFF.